This is a list of T cell receptor beta chains from one sample in a study of Ad26.COV2.S vaccination and SARS-CoV-2 variants. Here immunoSEQ multiplex PCR was the method, and the copy in TCRdb shows in-frame clones only, minus some. This table holds fewer than 800,000 clones, roughly 90% found once. Sequenced here: peripheral blood, sampled in a trial of Ad26.COV2.S vaccine versus placebo. The source of these receptors is a person between 18 and 60 years old who received the Ad26.COV2.S COVID-19 vaccine or a placebo. Both conserved end residues are part of each CDR3. Fields, in order: J gene, D gene, clone size, V gene, CDR3 DNA, CDR3 protein. A D gene is named only where the DNA matches it firmly. A row's size may be missing; if present it is once, few, many or a size class.

J: TRBJ2-4
D: -
size: once
V: TRBV2
DNA: TGTGCCAGCAGTGAAAGGACAGCGATAACAAACATTCAGTACTTC
CDR3: CASSERTAITNIQYF

J: TRBJ2-5
D: -
size: -
V: TRBV20-1
DNA: TGCAGTGCTAGTGTCAGCAAGAAGACCCAGTACTTC
CDR3: CSASVSKKTQYF

J: TRBJ2-6
D: -
size: -
V: TRBV5-5
DNA: TGTGCCAGCAGCTCCAGGCGCCAGAGTGGGGCCAACGTCCTGACTTTC
CDR3: CASSSRRQSGANVLTF

J: TRBJ1-5
D: -
size: -
V: TRBV7-9
DNA: TGTGCCAGCAGCTTAGCAGGGGGAAATCAGCCCCAGCATTTT
CDR3: CASSLAGGNQPQHF

J: TRBJ2-7
D: -
size: -
V: TRBV6-2/TRBV6-3
DNA: TGTGCCAGCAGTTTCAACTACGAGCAGTACTTC
CDR3: CASSFNYEQYF

J: TRBJ2-1
D: TRBD1
size: -
V: TRBV7-9
DNA: TGTGCCAGCAGCTTAGGGCAGGGGGCGTACAATGAGCAGTTCTTC
CDR3: CASSLGQGAYNEQFF

J: TRBJ1-2
D: -
size: -
V: TRBV4-2
DNA: TGTGCCAGCAGCCGTTGGGACACCGACTATGGCTACACCTTC
CDR3: CASSRWDTDYGYTF

J: TRBJ1-5
D: -
size: -
V: TRBV20-1
DNA: TGCAGTGCTAGTGCCGGTTATCAGCCCCAGCATTTT
CDR3: CSASAGYQPQHF

J: TRBJ2-3
D: -
size: -
V: TRBV7-6
DNA: TGTGCCAGCAGCATTGACACCTTTCCCACAGATACGCAGTATTTT
CDR3: CASSIDTFPTDTQYF

J: TRBJ2-1
D: TRBD1
size: once
V: TRBV24-1
DNA: TGTGCCACCAGTGATTCGGGACAGGGGTACAATGAGCAGTTCTTC
CDR3: CATSDSGQGYNEQFF

J: TRBJ2-3
D: -
size: once
V: TRBV6-2/TRBV6-3
DNA: TGTGCCAGCAGTCCCTTGGGGGCAGATACGCAGTATTTT
CDR3: CASSPLGADTQYF

J: TRBJ1-1
D: TRBD1
size: -
V: TRBV5-4
DNA: TGTGCCAGCAGCTTGGTAACAGGGGGCAGTTTTGCTGAAGCTTTCTTT
CDR3: CASSLVTGGSFAEAFF

J: TRBJ1-2
D: TRBD1
size: -
V: TRBV7-2
DNA: TGTGCCAGCAGCGCCCGGACAGGGAATGGCTACACCTTC
CDR3: CASSARTGNGYTF

J: TRBJ2-7
D: -
size: -
V: TRBV9
DNA: TGTGCCAGCAGCGTAGCGGGGGCCATCCTCTACGAGCAGTACTTC
CDR3: CASSVAGAILYEQYF

J: TRBJ2-3
D: -
size: -
V: TRBV7-2
DNA: TGTGCCAGCACGGAGACCCTCTTAGATACGCAGTATTTT
CDR3: CASTETLLDTQYF

J: TRBJ1-5
D: TRBD1
size: -
V: TRBV12-5
DNA: TGTGCTAGTGGTCTCGGGACAGGTATTCAGCCCCAGCATTTT
CDR3: CASGLGTGIQPQHF

J: TRBJ2-3
D: TRBD2
size: -
V: TRBV7-2
DNA: TGTGCCAGCAGCCCGAGCGGGGCCCTTGATACGCAGTATTTT
CDR3: CASSPSGALDTQYF

J: TRBJ2-1
D: TRBD2
size: -
V: TRBV19
DNA: TGTGCCAGTAGTTTACTAGCGGAATCCTACAATGAGCAGTTCTTC
CDR3: CASSLLAESYNEQFF

J: TRBJ2-1
D: TRBD2
size: -
V: TRBV4-3
DNA: TGCGCCAGCAGCCAAGATCCCGGCGGGGGTTTTTACAATGAGCAGTTCTTC
CDR3: CASSQDPGGGFYNEQFF

J: TRBJ2-2
D: TRBD2
size: once
V: TRBV20-1
DNA: TGCAGTGCTAGTATCGGGAGGTCCACCGGGGAGCTGTTTTTT
CDR3: CSASIGRSTGELFF

J: TRBJ1-2
D: -
size: few
V: TRBV6-5
DNA: TGTGCCAGCAGTTACGACAGCTATTATGGCTACACCTTC
CDR3: CASSYDSYYGYTF

J: TRBJ2-3
D: -
size: -
V: TRBV18
DNA: TGTGCCAGCTCACCACCGGGTACAGATACGCAGTATTTT
CDR3: CASSPPGTDTQYF

J: TRBJ2-1
D: -
size: once
V: TRBV5-8
DNA: TGTGCCAGCAGCTTTCACTTCTACAATGAGCAGTTCTTC
CDR3: CASSFHFYNEQFF

J: TRBJ2-1
D: -
size: -
V: TRBV19
DNA: TGTGCCAGTAGTACCGGACTGATCAATGAGCAGTTCTTC
CDR3: CASSTGLINEQFF

J: TRBJ2-3
D: -
size: -
V: TRBV15
DNA: TGTGCCACCAGCAGGGATCCGGGCCCCCGAGGAGAAACGCAGTATTTT
CDR3: CATSRDPGPRGETQYF

J: TRBJ1-5
D: -
size: few
V: TRBV5-1
DNA: TGCGCCAGCAGCTTGTACCCGGGACCAAGGGTGAATCAGCCCCAGCATTTT
CDR3: CASSLYPGPRVNQPQHF

J: TRBJ2-3
D: -
size: -
V: TRBV5-8
DNA: TGTGCCAGCAGCTTTGAGGGACCCGCAGATACGCAGTATTTT
CDR3: CASSFEGPADTQYF

J: TRBJ1-1
D: -
size: -
V: TRBV5-8
DNA: TGTGCCACCTTCGTAGGGGGACGGGGCACTGAAGCTTTCTTT
CDR3: CATFVGGRGTEAFF

J: TRBJ1-5
D: -
size: few
V: TRBV4-3
DNA: TGCGCCAGCAGCCAAGTTTGGGAGGGCCGGCAGCCCCAGCATTTT
CDR3: CASSQVWEGRQPQHF

J: TRBJ2-3
D: -
size: -
V: TRBV12-3/TRBV12-4
DNA: TGTGCCAGCAGTTTTGTCTCGAATACGCAGTATTTT
CDR3: CASSFVSNTQYF

J: TRBJ1-5
D: TRBD1
size: -
V: TRBV27
DNA: TGTGCCAGCAGTCGGGACAGAGATAGCAATCAGCCCCAGCATTTT
CDR3: CASSRDRDSNQPQHF

J: TRBJ2-3
D: TRBD2
size: -
V: TRBV19
DNA: TGTGCCAGTAGTACCCTAGCGGTGGGGTTGGATACGCAGTATTTT
CDR3: CASSTLAVGLDTQYF

J: TRBJ2-7
D: TRBD2
size: -
V: TRBV10-3
DNA: TGTGCCATCGGGGCTAGCGGGGGGTCCTACGAGCAGTACTTC
CDR3: CAIGASGGSYEQYF

J: TRBJ1-2
D: -
size: -
V: TRBV12-2
DNA: TGTGCAAGTCTAGGGACGATCTATGGCTACACCTTC
CDR3: CASLGTIYGYTF

J: TRBJ1-4
D: -
size: -
V: TRBV19
DNA: TGTGCCAGTAGGGATGGGGCAACTAATGAAAAACTGTTTTTT
CDR3: CASRDGATNEKLFF

J: TRBJ2-1
D: -
size: -
V: TRBV21-1
DNA: TGTGCCAGCATGCTAGCGGGAGGGGACAATGAGCAGTTCTTC
CDR3: CASMLAGGDNEQFF

J: TRBJ1-3
D: -
size: -
V: TRBV12-3/TRBV12-4
DNA: TGTGCCAGCAAGCACTCCTCTGGAAACACCATATATTTT
CDR3: CASKHSSGNTIYF

J: TRBJ1-4
D: TRBD1
size: few
V: TRBV29-1
DNA: TGCAGCGTCGCGACAGGGGCGAGGGAAAAACTGTTTTTT
CDR3: CSVATGAREKLFF

J: TRBJ1-5
D: -
size: -
V: TRBV19
DNA: TGTGCCAGTAGTATAACTGGGAATCAGCCCCAGCATTTT
CDR3: CASSITGNQPQHF

J: TRBJ1-3
D: TRBD1
size: once
V: TRBV4-2
DNA: TGTGCCAGCAGCCCTCGGGACAGCTCCGCCGGAAACACCATATATTTT
CDR3: CASSPRDSSAGNTIYF